The rows below give T cell receptor beta chains drawn from one sample of a study of beta chain features in type 1 diabetes. Method: immunoSEQ multiplex PCR; TCRdb's copy keeps in-frame clones and lacks some. Here the sample spans 330,000 or so clones, over 10% being singletons. The sequencing sample was made of naive CD4+ T cells from blood. The source is a woman under 30 with type 1 diabetes. Each CDR3 is given with its conserved first and last residue. Fields, in order: J gene, clone size, V gene, D gene, CDR3 DNA, CDR3 protein. The D gene is left open where the match is weak. Size tells how often a clone was seen (once, few, many) or the class of an expanded clone, and some rows leave it out.

TRBJ2-1 | few | TRBV7-9 | TRBD2 | TGTGCCAGCAGCCGAGGCGGGAGGAGGGACAATGAGCAGTTCTTC | CASSRGGRRDNEQFF
TRBJ2-1 | . | TRBV9 | TRBD1 | TGTGCCAGCAGCGCCCGACAGGGGATAGTCGATGAGCAGTTCTTC | CASSARQGIVDEQFF
TRBJ2-1 | . | TRBV7-2 | . | TGTGCCAGCAGCCCCACCGGGACTCGAGGCTACAATGAGCAGTTCTTC | CASSPTGTRGYNEQFF
TRBJ2-1 | few | TRBV18 | . | TGTGCCAGCTCACCACAGGACAGCCTTTACAATGAGCAGTTCTTC | CASSPQDSLYNEQFF
TRBJ2-1 | few | TRBV11-2 | TRBD1 | TGTGCCAGCAGCCCGCTGGACAGGGGGCGAGAGCAGTTCTTC | CASSPLDRGREQFF
TRBJ2-2 | . | TRBV18 | . | TGTGCCAGCTCACCACCGTACAGGAGAGCCACCGGGGAGCTGTTTTTT | CASSPPYRRATGELFF
TRBJ2-3 | . | TRBV27 | . | TGTGCCAGCAGTTTATCGATGGGGGCAGGGAGTAGTCATACGCAGTATTTT | CASSLSMGAGSSHTQYF
TRBJ1-3 | . | TRBV2 | TRBD1 | TGTGCCAGCACTTTCGACAGGGTCCAAGTGGGGACCATATATTTT | CASTFDRVQVGTIYF
TRBJ2-7 | . | TRBV6-5 | . | TGTGCCAGCAGTTACTCGAGGGGGAGCGAGCAGTACTTC | CASSYSRGSEQYF
TRBJ1-5 | few | TRBV29-1 | TRBD1 | TGCAGCACCGGGGACAGGGATCAGCCCCAGCATTTT | CSTGDRDQPQHF